This is a list of T cell receptor beta chains from one sample in a study of OX40 agonist ivuxolimab in advanced cancers. Some clones are missing from TCRdb's copy, which holds only in-frame ones; the method was immunoSEQ multiplex PCR. Of approximately 80,000 clones listed, around 86% are singletons. The material was CD4+ or CD8+ T cells sorted from blood, obtained in a trial of the OX40 agonist ivuxolimab. These receptors were obtained from an adult with an advanced solid tumor such as melanoma, head and neck, liver or kidney cancer. The CDR3 runs from the conserved cysteine through the conserved F or W. D genes are given only for firm matches.

V: TRBV7-2
D: -
length: 14
J: TRBJ2-7
DNA: TGTGCCAGCAGCTGGGGAGGAGTGTACTACGAGCAGTACTTC
CDR3: CASSWGGVYYEQYF

V: TRBV7-6
D: -
length: 12
J: TRBJ1-1
DNA: TGTGCCAGCAGCGAAATCGGGGAGTACGCTTTCTTT
CDR3: CASSEIGEYAFF

V: TRBV5-1
D: TRBD2
length: 17
J: TRBJ2-1
DNA: TGCGCCAGCAGCTTGGCCGCTGTGACTAGCGGGAGTGGTGAGCAGTTCTTC
CDR3: CASSLAAVTSGSGEQFF

V: TRBV7-8
D: -
length: 15
J: TRBJ2-3
DNA: TGTGCCAGCAGCTTAGCGCTAGCAGACACAGATACGCAGTATTTT
CDR3: CASSLALADTDTQYF

V: TRBV10-3
D: -
length: 15
J: TRBJ2-7
DNA: TGTGCCATCAGGGGAGGGGGGCAAGTGGCCTACGAGCAGTACTTC
CDR3: CAIRGGGQVAYEQYF

V: TRBV27
D: TRBD1
length: 13
J: TRBJ2-4
DNA: TGTGCCAGCAGCCGGGACAGGGGGGACATTCAGTACTTC
CDR3: CASSRDRGDIQYF

V: TRBV4-2
D: -
length: 17
J: TRBJ2-2
DNA: TGTGCCAGCAGCCAAGATCTTCCGGGTCGTGGCACCGGGGAGCTGTTTTTT
CDR3: CASSQDLPGRGTGELFF

V: TRBV5-1
D: TRBD2
length: 13
J: TRBJ2-7
DNA: TGCGCCAGTCGGACTAGCGGGGGCTACGAGCAGTACTTC
CDR3: CASRTSGGYEQYF

V: TRBV7-2
D: TRBD2
length: 17
J: TRBJ2-1
DNA: TGTGCCAGCAGCTCGTACACTAGCGGGAAAAGTAATAATGAGCAGTTCTTC
CDR3: CASSSYTSGKSNNEQFF

V: TRBV4-2
D: TRBD1
length: 15
J: TRBJ2-5
DNA: TGTGCCAGCAGCCAAGTGACAGGGGGCGCAGAGACCCAGTACTTC
CDR3: CASSQVTGGAETQYF

V: TRBV6-1
D: TRBD1
length: 13
J: TRBJ2-3
DNA: TGTGCCAGCAGTAACAGGGGGCTCAATACGCAGTATTTT
CDR3: CASSNRGLNTQYF

V: TRBV7-9
D: -
length: 14
J: TRBJ2-7
DNA: TGTGCCAGCAGCTTAGGGGGTGTGGTACCCGAGCAGTACTTC
CDR3: CASSLGGVVPEQYF

V: TRBV28
D: TRBD1
length: 16
J: TRBJ1-2
DNA: TGTGCCAGCAGTTCCCCCCGGGACAGGGCTAACTATGGCTACACCTTC
CDR3: CASSSPRDRANYGYTF

V: TRBV19
D: TRBD2
length: 17
J: TRBJ2-1
DNA: TGTGCCAGTAGTATAAGACTAGCGGGAGGCTCCTACAATGAGCAGTTCTTC
CDR3: CASSIRLAGGSYNEQFF

V: TRBV28
D: TRBD2
length: 15
J: TRBJ2-7
DNA: TGTGCCAGCAGGAAAACCGGGACTAGCGGGAGACAGCAGTACTTC
CDR3: CASRKTGTSGRQQYF

V: TRBV25-1
D: TRBD2
length: 14
J: TRBJ2-1
DNA: TGTGCCAGCAGCCCAGCGGGGAACTACAATGAGCAGTTCTTC
CDR3: CASSPAGNYNEQFF